The present T cell receptor (beta chain) was sequenced within a study of CD8+CD57+ T cells in acquired aplastic anemia (dated by TCRdb to about 2018). Concerning the study at large: DNA extracted from sorted CD4+ and CD8+ cells had a mean of roughly 3 ug, with a range of roughly 0.17 to 27.4 ug. Here is what the overall study found, with its caveats: Around 31 CD8+ CDR3 sequences were shared between patients and controls but appeared highly expressed in patients and within their immunodominant clones. Patients and healthy controls showed no significant difference in CD8+ Simpson's diversity (P=0.060).

The study deep-sequenced TCR repertoires of sorted CD4+ and CD8+ blood T cells from severe aplastic anemia patients and healthy subjects. Ficoll-Paque density gradient centrifugation was used to isolate peripheral blood mononuclear cells. Before DNA extraction, CD4+ and CD8+ T cells were sorted with FACS or magnetic beads. The junction carries 12 bases between V and J, which are trimmed by 5 bases and 4 bases respectively. The CDR1 and CDR2 encoded by the germline V gene (reference sequence) are LNHNV and YYDKDF. The CDR3 holds 14 amino acids from the cysteine to the phenylalanine. Only CDR3 DNA is held: 42 bases, read in frame from base 1. This clonotype was picked up a small number of times. What antigen it recognizes has not been identified. Base qualities are missing; no much larger clone stands one base away. Profiling of TCR beta VDJ combinations and CDR3 sequences used genomic DNA as the template. TCR repertoire sequencing was run on an Illumina HiSeq 2000. In the authors' own workflow: TRBV/TRBJ rearrangement plots, CDR3 size and DJ length profiles, and Simpson's diversity index were used to evaluate the repertoires. The most abundant DNA sequence in the deep sequencing data was taken as the immunodominant clone. CDR3 amino acid sequences were screened for sharing across subjects and compared with published repertoires and the VDJdb database. Clones were called with MiXCR by TCRdb after fastp trimmed the public reads at Q25, and only in-frame beta chains were retained. One record per CDR3 amino acid sequence lists the most common genes and DNA. The V and J calls were not made by the authors but by TCRdb's processing. The sample table contains approximately 200,000 distinct CDR3 sequences; only one count was recorded for around 66% of them. The ten largest account for 40% to 55% of the sample.

The chain joins TRBV15 to TRBJ1-5; matching of 5 bases hints at TRBD1 as the D gene. The sequencing input was sorted CD4+, CD8+, or CD8+CD57+ T cells (not recorded which) from PBMCs. The receptor comes from a human donor with severe aplastic anemia or a healthy control (not recorded which). The CDR3 loop reads CATSPTGGNQPQHF. Read as DNA, the sequence is TGTGCCACCAGCCCTACAGGCGGTAATCAGCCCCAGCATTTT.